This T cell receptor (beta chain) was recorded in a study of identifying expanded T cells in peripheral blood. Overall study results and limits: Over approximately two and four weeks, about 17 and 20 clones changed, versus around 1.3 between replicates. Across healthy donors, higher total template counts meant significantly greater two-week count variance.

Only a few counts were recorded for this clone. Its target is not known. The assay was immunoSEQ multiplex PCR, and TCRdb's table has in-frame clones only and misses some. The data show approximately 130,000 clones, 80% to 90% seen once. The CDR3 length is 17 residues. CDR1 is SGHRS and CDR2 is YFSETQ in the germline V gene. V gave up 2 bases and J gave up 3 bases; unmatched junction bases: 5. Collection occurred without any documented infections or immune events in donors. The source of this sequence is a person between 18 and 75 years old in good health. Sequencing was performed on blood. This chain links TRBV5-1 with TRBJ2-2, with TRBD2 identical over 12 bases. The CDR3 DNA follows: TGCGCCAGCAGCTTAGCTTCTAGCGGGAGGGACACCGGGGAGCTGTTTTTT. It specifies CASSLASSGRDTGELFF. The complete variable domain, with remaining parts taken from reference TRBV5-1 and TRBJ2-2, reads KAGVTQTPRYLIKTRGQQVTLSCSPISGHRSVSWYQQTPGQGLQFLFEYFSETQRNKGNFPGRFSGRQFSNSRSEMNVSTLELGDSALYLCASSLASSGRDTGELFFGEGSRLTVL.